The TCR beta chain described here comes from a study of T-cell reconstitution after alpha-beta-depleted transplantation in children. Construction of the TCRbeta library involved unique molecular identifiers. TCRdb called the PCR reads again in MiXCR, with one record for every CDR3 protein. Among about 190,000 distinct CDR3 sequences listed, roughly 7.5% were seen once. The germline CDR1 and CDR2 sequences are KGHDR and SFDVKD. V trimming: 5 bases; J trimming: 7 bases; junction bases outside the gene matches: 4. The CDR3 length is 12 residues. This clonotype has ten or more counts. The source material was PBMCs from the stem cell graft donor, sampled from the stem cell graft. This receptor was identified in a human donor who donated a stem cell graft to a child with Wiskott-Aldrich syndrome. J is TRBJ2-7 and V is TRBV24-1; 7 nucleotides line up with TRBD1. In nucleotides, the CDR3 is TGTGCCACCAGTGGACTGGACAGGGAGCAGTACTTC. Its translation: CATSGLDREQYF.